One sample yielded the 22 T cell receptor beta chains listed below, sequenced in a study of OX40 agonist ivuxolimab in advanced cancers. Clones were read by immunoSEQ multiplex PCR, and TCRdb kept only the in-frame ones, dropping some. The table includes some 80,000 clones, around nine tenths detected once. The starting material was CD4+ or CD8+ T cells sorted from blood, obtained in a trial of the OX40 agonist ivuxolimab. These receptors all come from an adult with an advanced solid tumor such as melanoma, head and neck, liver or kidney cancer.

This chain's CDR3 is CASSQTTVNTGELFF. CDR3 nucleotides: TGTGCCAGCAGCCAAACGACTGTAAACACCGGGGAGCTGTTTTTT. The chain joins TRBV4-2 to TRBJ2-2; no clear D. V was cut by 2 bases and J by 2 bases, with 9 bases left in between. CDR3 length: 15 residues. CDR1 and CDR2 (germline): LGHNA, YNFKEQ.

This chain links TRBV27 with TRBJ2-7, with D perhaps matching TRBD1 or TRBD2 (5 bases each). V lost 3 bases to trimming and J lost 0 bases, with 15 bases between them. This CDR3 has 16 residues. The germline CDR1 and CDR2 sequences are MNHEY and SMNVEV (reference sequence). Here the CDR3 DNA reads TGTGCCAGCAGTTTGTATCCGGGACCAGGCTCCTACGAGCAGTACTTC. Protein product: CASSLYPGPGSYEQYF.

V usage is TRBV29-1 and J usage is TRBJ1-1; 7 nucleotides align to TRBD1. J gave up 3 bases and V 7 bases, and 5 bases lay outside the gene matches. The V gene's germline CDR1 is SQVTM and CDR2 ANQGSEA. The CDR3 has 12 residues. This CDR3 reads CSAGQEDTEAFF. The CDR3 region has the DNA TGCAGCGCCGGACAGGAGGACACTGAAGCTTTCTTT. Full variable domain (missing parts from reference TRBV29-1 and TRBJ1-1): SAVISQKPSRDICQRGTSLTIQCQVDSQVTMMFWYRQQPGQSLTLIATANQGSEATYESGFVIDKFPISRPNLTFSTLTVSNMSPEDSSIYLCSAGQEDTEAFFGQGTRLTVV.

As for this clone: This CDR3 is missing its conserved last phenylalanine or tryptophan, likely due to a read error. It is unclear where the CDR3 begins or ends on the DNA, so no DNA is shown, and the CDR3 is as TCRdb lists it. V and J are TRBV13 and TRBJ1-2. The germline V gene encodes CDR1 PRHDT and CDR2 FYEKMQ (reference sequence). The CDR3 has 16 residues if both end residues are counted. The CDR3: CASSGRCMLSERPMAT.

The V gene is TRBV15, the J gene TRBJ1-1; a possible D gene is TRBD1 (6 bases). CDR3 length equals 16 residues. Per germline, CDR1 LNHNV and CDR2 YYDKDF (reference sequence). Trimming removed 1 base from V and 3 bases from J, with 15 bases in between. The CDR3 sequence is CATSRVMGHPHTEAFF. Written as DNA, the CDR3 is TGTGCCACCAGCAGAGTAATGGGACATCCTCACACTGAAGCTTTCTTT.

The chain carries TRBV19 and TRBJ2-1; TRBD2 agrees at 8 bases. Germline CDR1 and CDR2: LNHDA and SQIVND (reference sequence). The CDR3 contains 15 residues. V shed 4 bases, J shed 3 bases, and the junction held 5 bases outside the gene matches. The CDR3 DNA reads TGTGCCAGTAGTAAGACCGGGACTAGCTACAATGAGCAGTTCTTC. Encoded protein: CASSKTGTSYNEQFF.

The chain has TRBV28 and TRBJ1-2; possible D gene TRBD1, 5 bases. The length of the CDR3 is 15 residues. V was trimmed by 2 bases and J by 2 bases, leaving 12 bases between them. Germline lookup yields CDR1 MDHEN and CDR2 SYDVKM. As DNA, the CDR3 is TGTGCCAGCAGTTTACTCCGGGCAGGGAACTATGGCTACACCTTC. Protein product: CASSLLRAGNYGYTF.

The CDR3 reads CASSPGTPSKTQYF. The DNA for the CDR3 is TGTGCCAGCAGTCCCGGGACACCGTCCAAGACCCAGTACTTC. The chain is built from TRBV6-5 and TRBJ2-5; D is perhaps TRBD1 (6 bases). The CDR3 length is 14 residues. The ends were cut back, 5 bases at V and 6 bases at J, with 16 bases in the middle. Germline-derived CDR1 and CDR2 are MNHEY and SVGAGI.

The genes are TRBV18 and TRBJ2-7; no clear D. The CDR3 is 12 residues long. Trimming removed 5 bases at V and 5 bases at J, with 10 bases between. The germline CDR1 and CDR2 sequences are KGHSH and LQKENI. CDR3 region: CASSSIRDEQYF. In DNA, the CDR3 is TGTGCCAGCTCATCCATACGGGACGAGCAGTACTTC.

The rearrangement joins TRBV2 to TRBJ2-3, with D unresolved. The ends were cut back, 8 bases at V and 0 bases at J, with 12 bases in the middle. Germline V gene data show CDR1 as SNHLY and CDR2 as FYNNEI. The CDR3 has 14 amino acids. Here the CDR3 reads CASQTQPSTDTQYF. For the CDR3, the DNA is TGTGCCAGCCAAACACAACCAAGCACAGATACGCAGTATTTT.

This chain joins TRBV6-1 and TRBJ2-2, with a possible D match to TRBD2 (5 bases). The V end was cut by 4 bases, the J end by 1 base, with 16 bases between. CDR1 and CDR2 from the germline V gene are MNHNS and SASEGT. There are 17 residues in the CDR3. CDR3 region: CASSGETRPLNTGELFF. The CDR3 nucleotides are TGTGCCAGCAGTGGGGAGACTCGTCCGTTGAACACCGGGGAGCTGTTTTTT.

This chain joins TRBV7-9 and TRBJ2-3; D unclear. The CDR3 is 12 amino acids. Germline lookup yields CDR1 SEHNR and CDR2 FQNEAQ (reference sequence). This chain's CDR3 is CGGGSAADTQYF. CDR3 DNA: TGTGGCGGCGGTTCGGCGGCGGATACGCAGTATTTT.

This clone was picked up one time. This rearrangement joins TRBV2 to TRBJ2-7; D perhaps matches TRBD1 (5 bases). The CDR3 extends over 14 amino acids. V dropped 7 bases and J dropped 1 base, with 14 bases sitting between them. Germline V gene data show CDR1 as SNHLY and CDR2 as FYNNEI. Here the CDR3 DNA reads TGTGCCAGCACCCAAAACAGGATATCCTACGAGCAGTACTTC. This gives the protein CASTQNRISYEQYF. Using reference TRBV2 and TRBJ2-7 for the parts outside the CDR3, the full variable domain is EPEVTQTPSHQVTQMGQEVILRCVPISNHLYFYWYRQILGQKVEFLVSFYNNEISEKSEIFDDQFSVERPDGSNFTLKIRSTKLEDSAMYFCASTQNRISYEQYFGPGTRLTVT.

This rearrangement joins TRBV7-2 to TRBJ2-5; tentatively, D is TRBD2 (6 bases). This CDR3 region has 14 residues. Germline V CDR1 and CDR2: SGHTA, FQGNSA. The germline V and J ends were trimmed by 1 base and 5 bases, with 11 bases remaining between them. The CDR3 nucleotides are TGTGCCAGCAGCTTAGAGCGGGTCATGGAGACCCAGTACTTC. Translation: CASSLERVMETQYF.

The rearrangement joins TRBV5-1 to TRBJ2-3, with D maybe TRBD2 (5 bases). The CDR3 sequence is 14 residues long. Germline-derived CDR1 and CDR2 are SGHRS and YFSETQ. V lost 4 bases to trimming and J lost 0 bases, with 9 bases between them. In DNA form, the CDR3 reads TGCGCCAGCAGCCAACTAGTAAGCACAGATACGCAGTATTTT. Translating it yields CASSQLVSTDTQYF.

This chain connects TRBV11-3 to TRBJ2-6, with no clear D. The germline V gene encodes CDR1 SGHNT and CDR2 YENEEA. V lost 1 base and J 2 bases, leaving 6 bases between the germline ends. The CDR3 covers 15 residues. The CDR3 reads CASSLGIAGANVLTF. CDR3 sequence (DNA): TGTGCCAGCAGCTTAGGGATCGCTGGGGCCAACGTCCTGACTTTC.

The chain employs TRBV9 and TRBJ1-4; tentative D call: TRBD1 (5 bases). This CDR3 region has 14 residues. Germline lookup yields CDR1 SGDLS and CDR2 YYNGEE. Trimming pared 3 bases from V and 5 bases from J, leaving 11 bases between. The CDR3 is CASSGRTSNEKLFF. Here the CDR3 DNA reads TGTGCCAGCAGCGGACGGACATCCAATGAAAAACTGTTTTTT.

The chain has TRBV28 and TRBJ1-2, with D uncertain. The V and J ends lost 1 base and 5 bases respectively, with 8 bases between them. There are 13 residues in the CDR3. Per the germline V gene, CDR1 is MDHEN and CDR2 is SYDVKM. Here the CDR3 reads CASSLSPFYGYTF. The CDR3 bases are TGTGCCAGCAGTTTATCGCCCTTTTATGGCTACACCTTC.

CDR3 DNA sequence: TGTGCCAGCGGGACTAGCGGACGAGGCGAGCAGTACTTC. Translation: CASGTSGRGEQYF. The V and J genes are TRBV28 and TRBJ2-7; 11 bases agree with TRBD2. V lost 8 bases, J lost 6 bases, and 6 bases stayed unmatched. The V gene's germline CDR1 is MDHEN and CDR2 SYDVKM. The CDR3 is 13 residues long.

The J gene is TRBJ2-5, the V gene TRBV28, with TRBD2 matching over 7 bases. Germline CDR1 reads MDHEN; CDR2 reads SYDVKM. CDR3 length: 13 residues. V dropped 5 bases and J dropped 0; count of bases not matched to a gene: 0. CDR3 DNA sequence: TGTGCCAGCAGTAGCGGGGACCAAGAGACCCAGTACTTC. Amino acid sequence: CASSSGDQETQYF.

The chain employs TRBV19 and TRBJ2-3, with TRBD2 matching over 8 bases. Germline lookup yields CDR1 LNHDA and CDR2 SQIVND (reference sequence). Unmatched junction bases numbered 10, after V lost 8 bases and J lost 6 bases. CDR3 length: 14 amino acids. The CDR3 reads CASRSGRGGDTQYF. CDR3 DNA sequence: TGTGCCAGTCGAAGCGGGAGAGGGGGGGATACGCAGTATTTT.

The rearrangement links TRBV7-2 to TRBJ1-1; no clear D. The CDR3 runs to 13 residues. Looked up from germline, CDR1 is SGHTA and CDR2 is FQGNSA. The V and J ends lost 5 bases and 7 bases respectively, with 14 bases between them. The CDR3, as DNA: TGTGCCAGCAGCCGACCCCGGGCGGGTGAAGCTTTCTTT. This gives the protein CASSRPRAGEAFF.